The 5 T cell receptor beta chains below come from one sample, sequenced in a study of regulatory T cells in long-lasting Graves disease. Time point indicated: newly diagnosed GD, antithyroid drugs for less than 3 months. PBMC-extracted RNA yielded the TCR library. CDR3 regions were amplified by Arm-PCR using iRepertoire HTBI primers to build TCR beta libraries. TCRdb independently ran MiXCR on the multiplex PCR reads; one entry per CDR3 protein. The sample has about 470,000 distinct CDR3 sequences, around 14% seen once. The data also belong to a second study, concerning T cells in Graves' hyperthyroidism and ophthalmopathy.

Here the sequenced sample was peripheral blood mononuclear cells (PBMCs), taken at new diagnosis, from a patient treated with antithyroid drugs. The receptor source for this set is a woman in her twenties or thirties with Graves disease.

In its sample, this clonotype was seen many times. The chain combines TRBV7-2 with TRBJ2-3, with D perhaps being TRBD1 or TRBD2 (6 bases each). The germline V gene encodes CDR1 SGHTA and CDR2 FQGNSA. V lost 4 bases to trimming and J lost 5 bases, with 10 bases between them. The CDR3 contains 13 residues. CDR3 DNA sequence: TGTGCCAGCAGCTCCGGGGGCTTAGATACGCAGTATTTT. It yields the protein CASSSGGLDTQYF.

The J gene is TRBJ2-3, the V gene TRBV9; D is unclear. V dropped 0 bases and J dropped 5 bases, with 7 bases sitting between them. Per germline, CDR1 SGDLS and CDR2 YYNGEE. This CDR3 has 13 residues. The CDR3 is CASSVDHGDTQYF. As DNA, the CDR3 is TGTGCCAGCAGCGTAGACCATGGAGATACGCAGTATTTT.

On this clonotype: At one of its ends the junction is not consistent with the germline gene, which may arise from a read error. The chain employs TRBV7-8 and TRBJ1-2; D ambiguous. The CDR3 covers 14 residues. Germline CDR1 is SGHVS and CDR2 is FQNEAQ. CDR3 coding DNA: TGTGCCAGCAGCCTAGCGCGCAGCAACTATGGCTACACCTTC. Translation gives CASSLARSNYGYTF.

Of note for this clonotype: At one of its ends the junction is not consistent with the germline gene, which may arise from a read error. The chain uses TRBV24-1 and TRBJ2-2, with D possibly called TRBD1 or TRBD2 (6 bases each). This CDR3 contains 14 residues. Germline CDR1 and CDR2: KGHDR and SFDVKD. The CDR3 DNA reads as TGTGCCACCGCAAGGACAGATAACACCGGGGGGCTGTTTTTT. Protein sequence: CATARTDNTGGLFF.

This clonotype was seen repeatedly, ten times or more. The genes are TRBV28 and TRBJ1-4, with unresolved D. The CDR3 has 11 residues. The germline V and J ends were trimmed by 3 bases and 14 bases, with 10 bases remaining between them. The germline gives CDR1 MDHEN, CDR2 SYDVKM. CDR3 residues: CASSFRHHLFF. CDR3 nucleotides: TGTGCCAGCAGTTTTCGCCATCACCTGTTTTTT.